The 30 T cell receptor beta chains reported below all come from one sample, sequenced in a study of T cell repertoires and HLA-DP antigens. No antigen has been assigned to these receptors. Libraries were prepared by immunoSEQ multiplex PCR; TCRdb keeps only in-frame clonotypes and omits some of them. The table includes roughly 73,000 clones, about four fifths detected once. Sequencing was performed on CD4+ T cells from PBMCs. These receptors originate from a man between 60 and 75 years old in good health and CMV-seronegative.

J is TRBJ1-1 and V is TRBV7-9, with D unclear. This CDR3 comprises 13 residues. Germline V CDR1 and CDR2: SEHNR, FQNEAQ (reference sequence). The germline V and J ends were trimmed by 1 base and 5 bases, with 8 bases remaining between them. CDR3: CASSLEPGTEAFF. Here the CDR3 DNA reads TGTGCCAGCAGCTTAGAACCCGGGACTGAAGCTTTCTTT. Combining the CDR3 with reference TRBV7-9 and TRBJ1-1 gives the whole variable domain DTGVSQNPRHKITKRGQNVTFRCDPISEHNRLYWYRQTLGQGPEFLTYFQNEAQLEKSRLLSDRFSAERPKGSFSTLEIQRTEQGDSAMYLCASSLEPGTEAFFGQGTRLTVV.

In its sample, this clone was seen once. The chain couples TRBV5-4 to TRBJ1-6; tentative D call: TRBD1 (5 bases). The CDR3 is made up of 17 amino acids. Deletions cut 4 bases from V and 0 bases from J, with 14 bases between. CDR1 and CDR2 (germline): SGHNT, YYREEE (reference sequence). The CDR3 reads CASSEGRSGSYNSPLHF. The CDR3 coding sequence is TGTGCCAGCAGCGAGGGACGGTCGGGCTCCTATAATTCACCCCTCCACTTT.

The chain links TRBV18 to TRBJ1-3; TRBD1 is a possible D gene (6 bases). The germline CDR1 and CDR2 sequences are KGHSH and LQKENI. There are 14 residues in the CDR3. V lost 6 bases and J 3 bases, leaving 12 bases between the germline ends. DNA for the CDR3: TGTGCCAGCTCCCCCGGGACAAATGGAAACACCATATATTTT. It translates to CASSPGTNGNTIYF.

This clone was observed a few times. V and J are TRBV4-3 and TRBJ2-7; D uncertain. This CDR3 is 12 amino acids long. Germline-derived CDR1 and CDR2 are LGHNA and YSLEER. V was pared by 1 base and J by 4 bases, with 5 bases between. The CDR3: CASSQGLYEQYV. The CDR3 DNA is TGCGCCAGCAGCCAAGGGCTATACGAGCAGTACGTC.

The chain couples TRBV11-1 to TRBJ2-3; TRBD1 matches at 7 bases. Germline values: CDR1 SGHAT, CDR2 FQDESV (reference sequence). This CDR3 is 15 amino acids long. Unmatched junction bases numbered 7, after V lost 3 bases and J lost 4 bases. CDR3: CASSFTGDWADTQYF. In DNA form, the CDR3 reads TGTGCCAGCAGCTTCACAGGGGATTGGGCAGATACGCAGTATTTT.

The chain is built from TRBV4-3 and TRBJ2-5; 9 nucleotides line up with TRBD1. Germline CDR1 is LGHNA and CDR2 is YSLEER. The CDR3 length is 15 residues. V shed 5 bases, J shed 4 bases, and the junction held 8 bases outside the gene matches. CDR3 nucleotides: TGCGCCAGCAGCAGAGACAGGGGGAACGGAGAGACCCAGTACTTC. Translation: CASSRDRGNGETQYF.

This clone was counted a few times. The CDR3 sequence: CASSLGTSGVSGELFF. The CDR3 DNA is TGCGCCAGCAGCCTCGGGACTAGCGGAGTTTCTGGGGAGCTGTTTTTT. J is TRBJ2-2 and V is TRBV5-1; 11 bases map to TRBD2. J lost 8 bases, V lost 4 bases, and 10 bases had no gene match. The CDR3 length is 16 residues. Germline CDR1 is SGHRS and CDR2 is YFSETQ.

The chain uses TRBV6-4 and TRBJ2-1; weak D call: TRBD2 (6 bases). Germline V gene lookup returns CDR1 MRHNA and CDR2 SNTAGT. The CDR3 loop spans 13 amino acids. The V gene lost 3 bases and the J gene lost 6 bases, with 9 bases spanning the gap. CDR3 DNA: TGTGCCAGCAGTGAGTTGGGGGGCAATGAGCAGTTCTTC. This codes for CASSELGGNEQFF.

CDR3 protein: CASSTITGERGDSEKLFF. The CDR3, as DNA: TGTGCCAGTAGTACCATTACAGGCGAACGAGGGGATAGTGAAAAACTGTTTTTT. This chain joins TRBV19 and TRBJ1-4; TRBD1 might be the D (5 bases). V was shortened by 4 bases and J by 7 bases, with 25 bases between the two germline ends. The CDR3 runs to 18 residues. Germline V CDR1 and CDR2: LNHDA, SQIVND (reference sequence).

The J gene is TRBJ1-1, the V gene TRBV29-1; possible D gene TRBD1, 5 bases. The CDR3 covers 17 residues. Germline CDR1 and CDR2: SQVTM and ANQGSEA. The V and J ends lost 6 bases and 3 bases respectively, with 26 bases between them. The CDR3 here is CSVVPGTGGSGYTEAFF. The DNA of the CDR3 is TGCAGCGTGGTACCCGGGACCGGGGGATCCGGGTACACTGAAGCTTTCTTT.

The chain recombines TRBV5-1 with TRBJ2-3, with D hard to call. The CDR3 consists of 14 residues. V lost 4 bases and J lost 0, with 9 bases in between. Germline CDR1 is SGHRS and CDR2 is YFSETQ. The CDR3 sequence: CASSGFLSTDTQYF. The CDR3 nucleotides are TGCGCCAGCAGCGGCTTCCTTAGCACAGATACGCAGTATTTT.

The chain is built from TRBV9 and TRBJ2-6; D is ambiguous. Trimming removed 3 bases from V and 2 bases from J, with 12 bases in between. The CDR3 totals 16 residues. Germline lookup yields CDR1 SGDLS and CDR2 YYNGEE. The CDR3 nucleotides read TGTGCCAGCAGCGCTGGGTTGGGCCCTGGGGCCAACGTCCTGACTTTC. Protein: CASSAGLGPGANVLTF.

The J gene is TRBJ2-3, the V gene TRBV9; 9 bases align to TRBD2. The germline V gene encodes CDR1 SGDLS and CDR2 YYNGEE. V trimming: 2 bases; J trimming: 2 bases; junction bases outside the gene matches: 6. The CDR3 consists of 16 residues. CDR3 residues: CASSVVGGRDTDTQYF. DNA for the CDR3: TGTGCCAGCAGCGTGGTCGGCGGGAGGGACACAGATACGCAGTATTTT.

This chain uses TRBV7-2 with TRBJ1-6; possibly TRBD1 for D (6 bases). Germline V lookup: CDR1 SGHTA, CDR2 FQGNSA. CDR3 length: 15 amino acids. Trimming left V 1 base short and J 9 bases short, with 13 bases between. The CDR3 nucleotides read TGTGCCAGCAGCTTAGGTCGTGTGGGGGCTTCACCCCTCCACTTT. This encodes CASSLGRVGASPLHF. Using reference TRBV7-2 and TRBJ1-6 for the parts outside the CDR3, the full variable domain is GAGVSQSPSNKVTEKGKDVELRCDPISGHTALYWYRQSLGQGLEFLIYFQGNSAPDKSGLPSDRFSAERTGGSVSTLTIQRTQQEDSAVYLCASSLGRVGASPLHFGNGTRLTVT.

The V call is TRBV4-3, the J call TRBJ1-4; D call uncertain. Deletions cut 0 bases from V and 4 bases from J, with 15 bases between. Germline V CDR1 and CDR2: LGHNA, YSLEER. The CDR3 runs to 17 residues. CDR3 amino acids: CASSQELAGLGNEKLFF. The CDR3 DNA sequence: TGCGCCAGCAGCCAAGAGTTAGCCGGATTGGGTAATGAAAAACTGTTTTTT.

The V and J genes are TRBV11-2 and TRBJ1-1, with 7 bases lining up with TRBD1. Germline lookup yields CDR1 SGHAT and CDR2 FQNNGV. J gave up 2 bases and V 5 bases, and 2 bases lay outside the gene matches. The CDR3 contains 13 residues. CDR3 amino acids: CASSGDSNTEAFF. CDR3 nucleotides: TGTGCCAGCAGCGGGGACAGTAACACTGAAGCTTTCTTT.

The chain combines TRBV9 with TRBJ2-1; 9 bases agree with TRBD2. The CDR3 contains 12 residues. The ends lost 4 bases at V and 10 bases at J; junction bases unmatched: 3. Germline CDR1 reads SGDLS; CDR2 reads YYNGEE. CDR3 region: CASSRLAGEQFF. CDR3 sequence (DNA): TGTGCCAGCAGCCGCCTAGCGGGGGAGCAGTTCTTC. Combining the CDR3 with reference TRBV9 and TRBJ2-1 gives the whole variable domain DSGVTQTPKHLITATGQRVTLRCSPRSGDLSVYWYQQSLDQGLQFLIQYYNGEERAKGNILERFSAQQFPDLHSELNLSSLELGDSALYFCASSRLAGEQFFGPGTRLTVL.

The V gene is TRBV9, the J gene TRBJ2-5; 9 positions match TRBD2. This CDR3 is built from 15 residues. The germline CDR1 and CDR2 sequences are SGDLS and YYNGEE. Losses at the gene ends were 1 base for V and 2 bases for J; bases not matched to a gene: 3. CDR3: CASSVQAGGQETQYF. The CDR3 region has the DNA TGTGCCAGCAGCGTACAAGCGGGGGGACAAGAGACCCAGTACTTC.

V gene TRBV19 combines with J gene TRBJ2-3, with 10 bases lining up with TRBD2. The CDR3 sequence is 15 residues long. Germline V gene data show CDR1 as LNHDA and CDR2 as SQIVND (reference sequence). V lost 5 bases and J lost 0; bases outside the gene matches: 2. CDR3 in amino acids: CASSVTSGSTDTQYF. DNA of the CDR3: TGTGCCAGTAGTGTGACTAGCGGGAGCACAGATACGCAGTATTTT.

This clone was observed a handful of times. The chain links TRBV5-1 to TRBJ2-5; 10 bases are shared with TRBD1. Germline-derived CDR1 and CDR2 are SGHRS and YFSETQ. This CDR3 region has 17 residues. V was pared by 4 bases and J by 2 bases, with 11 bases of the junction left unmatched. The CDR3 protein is CASSILPDRGRQETQYF. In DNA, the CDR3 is TGCGCCAGCAGCATTCTTCCCGACAGGGGGCGTCAAGAGACCCAGTACTTC.

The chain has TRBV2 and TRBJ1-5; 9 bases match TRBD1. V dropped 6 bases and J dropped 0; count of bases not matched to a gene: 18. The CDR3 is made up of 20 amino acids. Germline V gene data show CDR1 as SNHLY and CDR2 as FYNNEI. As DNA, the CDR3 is TGTGCCAGCAGCGGATATGGGGGACAGGGAGCACCCATTAGCAATCAGCCCCAGCATTTT. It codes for CASSGYGGQGAPISNQPQHF.

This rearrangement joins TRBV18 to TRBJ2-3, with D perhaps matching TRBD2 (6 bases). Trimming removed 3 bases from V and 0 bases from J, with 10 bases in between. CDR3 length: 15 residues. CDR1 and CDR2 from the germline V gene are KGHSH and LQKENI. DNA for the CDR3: TGTGCCAGCTCACCTCGGGACTTCAGCACAGATACGCAGTATTTT. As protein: CASSPRDFSTDTQYF.

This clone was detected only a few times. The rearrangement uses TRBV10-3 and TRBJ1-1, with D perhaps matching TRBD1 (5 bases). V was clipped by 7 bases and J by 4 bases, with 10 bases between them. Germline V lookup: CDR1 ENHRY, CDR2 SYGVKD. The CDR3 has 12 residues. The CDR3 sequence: CAITDQGTEAFF. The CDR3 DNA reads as TGTGCCATCACCGACCAGGGCACTGAAGCTTTCTTT.

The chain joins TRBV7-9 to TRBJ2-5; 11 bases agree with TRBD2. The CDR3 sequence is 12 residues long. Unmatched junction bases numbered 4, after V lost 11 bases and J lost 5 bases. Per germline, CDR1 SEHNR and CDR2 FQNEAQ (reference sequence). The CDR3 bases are TGTGCCTTCGGGACTAGCGGCGAGACCCAGTACTTC. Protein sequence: CAFGTSGETQYF.

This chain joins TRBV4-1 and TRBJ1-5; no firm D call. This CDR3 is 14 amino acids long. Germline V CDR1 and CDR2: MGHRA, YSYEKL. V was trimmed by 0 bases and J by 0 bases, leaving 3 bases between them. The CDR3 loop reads CASSQENSNQPQHF. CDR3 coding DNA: TGCGCCAGCAGCCAAGAGAATAGCAATCAGCCCCAGCATTTT.

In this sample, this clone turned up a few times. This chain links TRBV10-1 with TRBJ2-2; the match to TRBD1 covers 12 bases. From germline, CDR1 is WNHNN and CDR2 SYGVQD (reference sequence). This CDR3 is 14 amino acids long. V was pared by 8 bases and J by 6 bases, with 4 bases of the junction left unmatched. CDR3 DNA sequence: TGCGCCAGCGGGGACAGGGGGCGGTCCGGGGAGCTGTTTTTT. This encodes CASGDRGRSGELFF.

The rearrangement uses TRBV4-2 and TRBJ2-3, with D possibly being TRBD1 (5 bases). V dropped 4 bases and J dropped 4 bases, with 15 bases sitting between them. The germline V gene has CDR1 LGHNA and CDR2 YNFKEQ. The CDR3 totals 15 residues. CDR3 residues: CASSPSRQKADTQYF. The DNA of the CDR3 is TGTGCCAGCAGCCCCTCGCGACAGAAGGCAGATACGCAGTATTTT.

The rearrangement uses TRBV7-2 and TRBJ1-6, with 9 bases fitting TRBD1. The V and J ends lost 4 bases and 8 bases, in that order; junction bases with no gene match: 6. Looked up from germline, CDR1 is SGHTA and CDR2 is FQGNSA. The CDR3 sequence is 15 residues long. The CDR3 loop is CASSSAGTGYSPLHF. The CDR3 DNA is TGTGCCAGCAGCTCCGCCGGGACAGGGTATTCACCCCTCCACTTT.

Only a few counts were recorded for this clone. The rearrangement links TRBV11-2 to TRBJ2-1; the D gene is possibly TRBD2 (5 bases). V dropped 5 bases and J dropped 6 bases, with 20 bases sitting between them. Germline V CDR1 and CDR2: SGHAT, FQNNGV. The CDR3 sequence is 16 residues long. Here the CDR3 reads CASSPRGPLGGNEQFF. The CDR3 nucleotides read TGTGCCAGCAGCCCAAGAGGGCCCCTTGGTGGCAATGAGCAGTTCTTC.

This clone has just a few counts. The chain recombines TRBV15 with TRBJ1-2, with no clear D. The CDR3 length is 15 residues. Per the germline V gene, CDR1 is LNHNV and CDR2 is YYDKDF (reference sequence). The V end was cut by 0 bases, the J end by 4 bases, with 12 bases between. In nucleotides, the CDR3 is TGTGCCACCAGCAGAGATTCTAGGCTCGTCTATGGCTACACCTTC. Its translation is CATSRDSRLVYGYTF.